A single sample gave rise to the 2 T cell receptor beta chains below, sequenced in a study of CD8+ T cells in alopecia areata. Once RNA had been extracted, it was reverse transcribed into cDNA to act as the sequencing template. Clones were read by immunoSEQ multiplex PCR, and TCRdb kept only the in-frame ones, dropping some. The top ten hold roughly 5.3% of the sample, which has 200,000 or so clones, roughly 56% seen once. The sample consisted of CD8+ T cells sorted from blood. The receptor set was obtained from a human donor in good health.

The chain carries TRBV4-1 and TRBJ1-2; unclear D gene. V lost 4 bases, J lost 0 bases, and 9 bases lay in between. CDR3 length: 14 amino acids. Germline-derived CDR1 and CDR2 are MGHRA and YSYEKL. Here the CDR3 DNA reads TGCGCCAGCAGCCCTGACGGTACTAACTATGGCTACACCTTC. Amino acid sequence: CASSPDGTNYGYTF.

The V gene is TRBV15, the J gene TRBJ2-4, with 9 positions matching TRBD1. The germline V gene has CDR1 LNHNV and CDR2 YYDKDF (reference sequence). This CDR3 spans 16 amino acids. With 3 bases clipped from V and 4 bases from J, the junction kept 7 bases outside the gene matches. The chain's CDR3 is CATSSVNRGPKNIQYF. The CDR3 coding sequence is TGTGCCACCAGCAGCGTTAACAGGGGGCCAAAAAACATTCAGTACTTC.